These T cell receptor beta chains were read from a single sample in a study of blood T cell repertoires in COVID-19. Produced via immunoSEQ multiplex PCR; TCRdb's table is partial and in-frame only. The table records about 120,000 clones, about nine tenths of them present only once. Sample: peripheral blood. These TCRs come from a human donor with active COVID-19. The donor label of this sample is uncertain. Each CDR3 is given with its conserved first and last residue. The order of the fields is J gene, clone size, D gene, V gene, CDR3 protein, CDR3 DNA. D genes are given only for firm matches. Where a row states a size, it is once, few, many or the class of an expanded clone; other rows omit it.

J: TRBJ2-1
size: .
D: TRBD1
V: TRBV7-7
CDR3: CASSLDRAGEQFF
DNA: TGTGCTAGCAGCTTGGACAGGGCTGGTGAGCAGTTCTTC

J: TRBJ2-2
size: .
D: .
V: TRBV5-6
CDR3: CASSPRGGELFF
DNA: TGTGCCAGCAGCCCCCGGGGCGGGGAGCTGTTTTTT

J: TRBJ2-5
size: .
D: TRBD1
V: TRBV7-9
CDR3: CASSLGTGKETQYF
DNA: TGTGCCAGCAGCTTAGGGACAGGGAAAGAGACCCAGTACTTC

J: TRBJ1-5
size: .
D: .
V: TRBV7-2
CDR3: CASSWTGGEGNQPQHF
DNA: TGTGCCAGCAGCTGGACCGGAGGGGAGGGCAATCAGCCCCAGCATTTT

J: TRBJ1-1
size: .
D: .
V: TRBV5-1
CDR3: CASIDYRSGVNTEAFF
DNA: TGCGCCAGCATCGATTATAGGTCAGGGGTGAACACTGAAGCTTTCTTT

J: TRBJ2-7
size: .
D: .
V: TRBV5-4
CDR3: CASSLAGVAGPTEQYF
DNA: TGTGCCAGCAGCTTGGCTGGAGTGGCAGGGCCTACCGAGCAGTACTTC

J: TRBJ1-3
size: .
D: .
V: TRBV7-8
CDR3: CASSLGVISGNTIYF
DNA: TGTGCCAGCAGCTTAGGCGTAATATCTGGAAACACCATATATTTT

J: TRBJ2-5
size: .
D: TRBD2
V: TRBV6-9
CDR3: CASSLKVWVAGGPAETQYF
DNA: TGTGCCAGCAGTCTCAAGGTATGGGTAGCGGGGGGGCCTGCAGAGACCCAGTACTTC

J: TRBJ1-3
size: once
D: .
V: TRBV2
CDR3: CASEGTHTGNTIYF
DNA: TGTGCCAGCGAAGGGACACACACTGGAAACACCATATATTTT

J: TRBJ1-5
size: .
D: .
V: TRBV19
CDR3: CASSIERGISNQPQHF
DNA: TGTGCCAGTAGTATAGAAAGAGGAATTAGCAATCAGCCCCAGCATTTT

J: TRBJ1-6
size: once
D: .
V: TRBV7-9
CDR3: CASSFSDSSPLHF
DNA: TGTGCCAGCAGCTTTTCGGACAGTTCACCCCTCCACTTT